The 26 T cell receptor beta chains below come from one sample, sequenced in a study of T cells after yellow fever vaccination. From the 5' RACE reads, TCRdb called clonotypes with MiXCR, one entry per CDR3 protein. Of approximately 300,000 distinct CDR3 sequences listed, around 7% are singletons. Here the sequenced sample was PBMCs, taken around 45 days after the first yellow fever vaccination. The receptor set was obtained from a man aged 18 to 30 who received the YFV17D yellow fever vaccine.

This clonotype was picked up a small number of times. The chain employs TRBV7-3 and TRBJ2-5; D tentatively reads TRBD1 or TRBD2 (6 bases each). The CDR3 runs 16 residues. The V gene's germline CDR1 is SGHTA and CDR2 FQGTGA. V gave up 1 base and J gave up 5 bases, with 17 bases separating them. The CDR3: CASSLNGGPSRETQYF. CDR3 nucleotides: TGTGCCAGCAGCTTAAATGGGGGGCCTAGCAGGGAGACCCAGTACTTC.

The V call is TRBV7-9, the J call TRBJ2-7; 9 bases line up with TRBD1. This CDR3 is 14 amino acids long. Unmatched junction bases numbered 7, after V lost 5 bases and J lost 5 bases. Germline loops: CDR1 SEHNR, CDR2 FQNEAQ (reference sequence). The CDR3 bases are TGTGCCAGCAGCCAAATCGGACAGGGGAACGAGCAGTACGTC. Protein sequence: CASSQIGQGNEQYV.

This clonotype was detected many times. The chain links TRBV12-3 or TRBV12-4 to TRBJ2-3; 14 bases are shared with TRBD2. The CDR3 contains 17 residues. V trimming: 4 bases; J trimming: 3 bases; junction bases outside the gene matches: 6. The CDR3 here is CASSSGLAGGLTDTQYF. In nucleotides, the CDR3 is TGTGCCAGCAGTTCAGGACTAGCGGGGGGTCTGACAGATACGCAGTATTTT.

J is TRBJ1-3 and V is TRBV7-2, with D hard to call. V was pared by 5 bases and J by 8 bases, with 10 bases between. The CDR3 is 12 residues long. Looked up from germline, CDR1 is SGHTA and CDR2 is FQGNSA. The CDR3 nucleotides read TGTGCCAGCAGCCCGGCGTTCGACACCATATATTTT. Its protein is CASSPAFDTIYF. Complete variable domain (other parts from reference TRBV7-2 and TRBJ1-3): GAGVSQSPSNKVTEKGKDVELRCDPISGHTALYWYRQSLGQGLEFLIYFQGNSAPDKSGLPSDRFSAERTGGSVSTLTIQRTQQEDSAVYLCASSPAFDTIYFGEGSWLTVV.

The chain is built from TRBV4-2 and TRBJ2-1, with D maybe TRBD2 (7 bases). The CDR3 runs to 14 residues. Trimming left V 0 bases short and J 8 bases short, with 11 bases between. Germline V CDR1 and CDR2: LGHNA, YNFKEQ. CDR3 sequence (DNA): TGTGCCAGCAGCCAAGACGGGGGGCGCGATGAGCAGTTCTTC. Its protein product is CASSQDGGRDEQFF.

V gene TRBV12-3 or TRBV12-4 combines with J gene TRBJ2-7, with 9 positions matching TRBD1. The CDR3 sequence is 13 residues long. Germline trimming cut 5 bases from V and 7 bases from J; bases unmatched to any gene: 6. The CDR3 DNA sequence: TGTGCCAGCAGTGAGACCGGGACAGGGGAGCAGTACGTC. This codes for CASSETGTGEQYV.

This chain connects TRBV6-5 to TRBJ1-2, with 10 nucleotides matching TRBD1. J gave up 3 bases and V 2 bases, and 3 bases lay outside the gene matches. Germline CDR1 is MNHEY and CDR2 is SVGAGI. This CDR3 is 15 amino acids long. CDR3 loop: CASSYRTGGYYGYTF. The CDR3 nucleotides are TGTGCCAGCAGTTACCGGACAGGGGGGTACTATGGCTACACCTTC.

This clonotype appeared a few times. The CDR3 reads CAWGDNEQFF. The CDR3 nucleotides read TGTGCCTGGGGAGACAATGAGCAGTTCTTC. V usage is TRBV30 and J usage is TRBJ2-1; D is undetermined. The germline CDR1 and CDR2 sequences are GTSNPN and SVGIG (reference sequence). The CDR3 has 10 amino acids. The V end lost 5 bases, the J end lost 5 bases, and 4 bases lay between the germline ends.

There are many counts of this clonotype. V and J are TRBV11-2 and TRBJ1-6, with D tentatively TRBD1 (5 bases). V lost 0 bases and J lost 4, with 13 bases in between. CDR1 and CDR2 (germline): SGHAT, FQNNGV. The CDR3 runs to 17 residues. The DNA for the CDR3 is TGTGCCAGCAGCTTAGACCCCGGGACTCCTTATAATTCACCCCTCCACTTT. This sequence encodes CASSLDPGTPYNSPLHF.

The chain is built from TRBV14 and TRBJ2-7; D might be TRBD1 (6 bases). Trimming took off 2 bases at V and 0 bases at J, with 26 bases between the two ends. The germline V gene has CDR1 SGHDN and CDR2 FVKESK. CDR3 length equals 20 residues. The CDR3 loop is CASSQTRGLGSLVSSYEQYV. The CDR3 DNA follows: TGTGCCAGCAGCCAAACCAGGGGCCTTGGATCCCTAGTCAGCTCCTACGAGCAGTACGTC.

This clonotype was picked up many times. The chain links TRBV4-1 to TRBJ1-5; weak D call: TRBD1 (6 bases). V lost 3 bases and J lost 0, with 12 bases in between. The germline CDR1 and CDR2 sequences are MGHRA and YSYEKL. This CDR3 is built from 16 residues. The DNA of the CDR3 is TGCGCCAGCAGCCACCGGACAGATTATAGCAATCAGCCCCAGCATTTT. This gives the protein CASSHRTDYSNQPQHF.

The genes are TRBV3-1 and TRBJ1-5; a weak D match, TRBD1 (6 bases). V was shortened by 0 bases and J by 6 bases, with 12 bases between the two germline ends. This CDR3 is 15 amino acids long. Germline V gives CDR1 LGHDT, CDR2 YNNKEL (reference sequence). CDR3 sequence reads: CASSQDSGAGQPQHF. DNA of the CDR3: TGTGCCAGCAGCCAAGATTCGGGGGCCGGTCAGCCCCAGCATTTT. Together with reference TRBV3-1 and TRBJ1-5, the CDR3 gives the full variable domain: DTAVSQTPKYLVTQMGNDKSIKCEQNLGHDTMYWYKQDSKKFLKIMFSYNNKELIINETVPNRFSPKSPDKAHLNLHINSLELGDSAVYFCASSQDSGAGQPQHFGDGTRLSIL.

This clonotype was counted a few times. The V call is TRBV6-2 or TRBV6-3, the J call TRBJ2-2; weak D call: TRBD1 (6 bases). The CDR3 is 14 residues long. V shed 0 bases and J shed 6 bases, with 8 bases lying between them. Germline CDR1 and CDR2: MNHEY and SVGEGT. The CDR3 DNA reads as TGTGCCAGCAGTTACTCAGCAGGGGCCGGGGAGCTGTTTTTT. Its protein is CASSYSAGAGELFF.

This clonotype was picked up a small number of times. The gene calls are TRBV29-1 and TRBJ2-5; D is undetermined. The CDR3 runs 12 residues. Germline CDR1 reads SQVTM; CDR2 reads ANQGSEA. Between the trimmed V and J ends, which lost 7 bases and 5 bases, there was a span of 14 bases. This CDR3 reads CSGWAGTETQYF. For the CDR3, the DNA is TGCAGCGGGTGGGCAGGAACGGAGACCCAGTACTTC.

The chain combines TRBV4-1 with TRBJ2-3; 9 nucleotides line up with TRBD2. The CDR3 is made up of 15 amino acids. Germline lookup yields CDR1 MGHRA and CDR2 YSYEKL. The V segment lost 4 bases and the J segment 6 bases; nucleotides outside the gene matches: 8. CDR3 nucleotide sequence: TGCGCCAGCAGCCGGGTAGCGGGGGTGGGCGATACGCAGTATTTT. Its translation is CASSRVAGVGDTQYF.

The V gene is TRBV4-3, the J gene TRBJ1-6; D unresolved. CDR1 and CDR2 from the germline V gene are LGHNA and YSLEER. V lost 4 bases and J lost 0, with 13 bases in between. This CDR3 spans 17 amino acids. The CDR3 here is CASSPKNPLSYNSPLHF. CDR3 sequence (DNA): TGCGCCAGCAGCCCCAAGAATCCGCTCTCCTATAATTCACCCCTCCACTTT.

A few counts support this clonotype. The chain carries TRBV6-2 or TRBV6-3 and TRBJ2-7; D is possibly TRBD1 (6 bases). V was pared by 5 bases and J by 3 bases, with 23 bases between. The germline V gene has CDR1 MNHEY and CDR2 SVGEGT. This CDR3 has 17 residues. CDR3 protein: CASSRHRAGAPFYEQYV. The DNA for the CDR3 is TGTGCCAGCAGTCGCCACAGGGCCGGAGCTCCTTTCTACGAGCAGTACGTC.

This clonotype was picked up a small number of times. The CDR3 reads CSARDPQGNTIYF. The DNA of the CDR3 is TGCAGTGCTAGAGATCCTCAAGGAAACACCATATATTTT. V usage is TRBV20-1 and J usage is TRBJ1-3, with unresolved D. This CDR3 is built from 13 residues. CDR1 and CDR2 (germline): DFQATT, SNEGSKA (reference sequence). Trimming left V 0 bases short and J 4 bases short, with 7 bases between.

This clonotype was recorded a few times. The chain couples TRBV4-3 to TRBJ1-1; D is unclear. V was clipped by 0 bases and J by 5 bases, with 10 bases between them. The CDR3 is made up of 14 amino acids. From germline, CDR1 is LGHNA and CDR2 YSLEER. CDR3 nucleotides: TGCGCCAGCAGCCAAGAGGCAGGTTGGACTGAAGCTTTCTTT. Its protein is CASSQEAGWTEAFF.

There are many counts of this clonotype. CDR3 DNA sequence: TGTGCCAGCAAAGACCGGGCGGGGGGCAAAAACATTCAGTACTTC. Encoded protein: CASKDRAGGKNIQYF. The genes are TRBV27 and TRBJ2-4, with 8 bases fitting TRBD2. The V and J ends lost 7 bases and 3 bases, in that order; junction bases with no gene match: 8. Germline V gene data show CDR1 as MNHEY and CDR2 as SMNVEV (reference sequence). This CDR3 spans 15 amino acids.

The CDR3 region has the DNA TGTGCCAGCAGCTTAGGGAACCGGCGATCACTGGTGACCCAGTACTTC. It codes for CASSLGNRRSLVTQYF. The chain uses TRBV7-2 and TRBJ2-5, with D uncertain. The CDR3 contains 16 residues. Germline V gives CDR1 SGHTA, CDR2 FQGNSA. V lost 1 base and J 7 bases, leaving 19 bases between the germline ends.

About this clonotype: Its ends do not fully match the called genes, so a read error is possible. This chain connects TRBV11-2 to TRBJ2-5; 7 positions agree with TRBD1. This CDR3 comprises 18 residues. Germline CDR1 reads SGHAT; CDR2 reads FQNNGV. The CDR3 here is CASSRPGQKFIFQGTQYF. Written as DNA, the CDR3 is TGTGCCAGCAGCCGGCCGGGACAGAAATTTATATTCCAAGGGACCCAGTACTTC. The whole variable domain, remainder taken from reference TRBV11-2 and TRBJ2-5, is EAGVAQSPRYKIIEKRQSVAFWCNPISGHATLYWYQQILGQGPKLLIQFQNNGVVDDSQLPKDRFSAERLKGVDSTLKIQPAKLEDSAVYLCASSRPGQKFIFQGTQYFGPGTRLLVL.

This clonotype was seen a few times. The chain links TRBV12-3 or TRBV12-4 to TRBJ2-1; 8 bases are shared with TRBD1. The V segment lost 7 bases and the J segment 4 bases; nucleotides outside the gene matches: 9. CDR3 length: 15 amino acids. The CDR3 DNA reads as TGTGCCAGCACTTCCCGGGACAGGTCATACAATGAGCAGTTCTTC. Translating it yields CASTSRDRSYNEQFF.

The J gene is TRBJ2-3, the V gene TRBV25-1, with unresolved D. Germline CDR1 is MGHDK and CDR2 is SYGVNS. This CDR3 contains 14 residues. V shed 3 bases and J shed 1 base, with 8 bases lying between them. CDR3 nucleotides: TGTGCCAGCAGTGACCCACAACGCACAGATACGCAGTATTTT. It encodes CASSDPQRTDTQYF.

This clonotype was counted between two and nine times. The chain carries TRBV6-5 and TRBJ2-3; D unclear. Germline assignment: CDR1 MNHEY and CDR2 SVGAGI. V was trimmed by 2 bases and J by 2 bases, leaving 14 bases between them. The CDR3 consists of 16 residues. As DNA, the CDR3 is TGTGCCAGCAGTTACATAGGGTCCGAGGCCACAGATACGCAGTATTTT. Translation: CASSYIGSEATDTQYF.

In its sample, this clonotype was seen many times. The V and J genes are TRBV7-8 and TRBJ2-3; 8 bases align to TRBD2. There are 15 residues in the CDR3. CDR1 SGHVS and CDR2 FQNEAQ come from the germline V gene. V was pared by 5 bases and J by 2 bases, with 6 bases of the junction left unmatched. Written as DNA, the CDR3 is TGTGCCAGCAGCCCCGGACTAGCTAACACAGATACGCAGTATTTT. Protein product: CASSPGLANTDTQYF. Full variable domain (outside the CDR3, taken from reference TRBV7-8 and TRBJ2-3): GAGVSQSPRYKVAKRGQDVALRCDPISGHVSLFWYQQALGQGPEFLTYFQNEAQLDKSGLPSDRFFAERPEGSVSTLKIQRTQQEDSAVYLCASSPGLANTDTQYFGPGTRLTVL.